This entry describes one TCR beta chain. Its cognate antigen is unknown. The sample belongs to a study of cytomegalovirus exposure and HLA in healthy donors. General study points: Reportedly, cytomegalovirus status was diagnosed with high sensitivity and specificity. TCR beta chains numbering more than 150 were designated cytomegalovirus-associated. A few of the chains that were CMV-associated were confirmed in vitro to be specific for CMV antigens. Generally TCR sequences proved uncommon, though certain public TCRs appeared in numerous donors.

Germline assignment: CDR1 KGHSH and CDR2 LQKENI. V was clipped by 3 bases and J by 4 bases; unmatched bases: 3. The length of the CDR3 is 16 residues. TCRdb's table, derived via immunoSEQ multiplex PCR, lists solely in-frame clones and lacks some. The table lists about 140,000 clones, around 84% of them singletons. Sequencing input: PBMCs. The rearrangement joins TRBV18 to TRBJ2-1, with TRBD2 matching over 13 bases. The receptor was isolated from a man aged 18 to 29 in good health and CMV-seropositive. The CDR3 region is CASSPRTSGSYNEQFF. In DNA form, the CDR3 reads TGTGCCAGCTCACCCAGGACTAGCGGGAGTTACAATGAGCAGTTCTTC.